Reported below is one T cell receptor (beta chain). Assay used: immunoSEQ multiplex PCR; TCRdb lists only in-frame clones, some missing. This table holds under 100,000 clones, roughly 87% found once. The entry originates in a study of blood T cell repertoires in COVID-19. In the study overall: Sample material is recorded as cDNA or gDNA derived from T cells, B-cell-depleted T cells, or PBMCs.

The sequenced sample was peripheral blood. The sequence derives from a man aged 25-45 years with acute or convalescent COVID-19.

In DNA, the CDR3 is TGTGCCAGCAGTTTAAGTCCAGGCGCTGAAGCTTTCTTT. Translated, it gives CASSLSPGAEAFF. The rearrangement joins TRBV12-3 or TRBV12-4 to TRBJ1-1, with D hard to call. This CDR3 spans 13 amino acids. V lost 2 bases to trimming and J lost 6 bases, with 10 bases between them.